The 21 T cell receptor beta chains listed next were all sequenced from one sample in a study of T cell responses to AZD1222 COVID-19 vaccine. Here immunoSEQ multiplex PCR was the method, and the copy in TCRdb shows in-frame clones only, minus some. The sample holds 120,000 or so clones, 70% to 90% seen once. This sample comprised peripheral blood, obtained on day 0 of AZD1222 vaccination. The receptors here all came from an adult in good health.

This clone turned up a few times. J is TRBJ1-2 and V is TRBV6-2 or TRBV6-3; 7 nucleotides line up with TRBD1. The CDR3 length is 11 residues. Trimming removed 5 bases from V and 10 bases from J; junction bases left unmatched: 4. CDR1 is MNHEY and CDR2 is SVGEGT in the germline V gene. Here the CDR3 reads CASSDDRAYTF. CDR3 coding DNA: TGTGCCAGCAGTGATGACAGGGCCTACACCTTC.

The chain carries TRBV7-8 and TRBJ2-7, with D possibly TRBD1 on 6 matching bases. The germline V gene has CDR1 SGHVS and CDR2 FQNEAQ. The CDR3 covers 17 residues. Trimming stripped 5 bases from V and 1 base from J, with 21 bases between. The CDR3 spells CASSRNIQGTLSYEQYF. For the CDR3, the DNA is TGTGCCAGCAGCCGCAACATACAGGGAACGCTATCCTACGAGCAGTACTTC.

The chain has TRBV28 and TRBJ2-3; weak D call: TRBD2 (5 bases). Germline CDR1 and CDR2: MDHEN and SYDVKM. Trimming stripped 3 bases from V and 1 base from J, with 11 bases between. The CDR3 runs to 15 residues. The DNA of the CDR3 is TGTGCCAGCAGTTTCCTAGCTGGTCGCACAGATACGCAGTATTTT. It is translated as CASSFLAGRTDTQYF.

This clone has just one count. The rearrangement links TRBV7-9 to TRBJ1-3; D unresolved. V shed 4 bases and J shed 4 bases, with 20 bases lying between them. CDR1 is SEHNR and CDR2 is FQNEAQ in the germline V gene (reference sequence). The CDR3 has 17 amino acids. In DNA, the CDR3 is TGTGCCAGCAGCTCGTCCGCGGCTAGGGAGGACGGAAACACCATATATTTT. Amino acid sequence: CASSSSAAREDGNTIYF.

V is TRBV7-9 and J is TRBJ2-1; D call uncertain. Germline V CDR1 and CDR2: SEHNR, FQNEAQ (reference sequence). Trimming removed 1 base at V and 15 bases at J, with 19 bases between. The CDR3 runs to 14 residues. The CDR3 coding sequence is TGTGCCAGCAGCTTAGTCACCGACCACCCCACATGGTTCTTC. Translation gives CASSLVTDHPTWFF.

V gene TRBV30 combines with J gene TRBJ1-5, with a tentative D call TRBD1 (6 bases). CDR3 size: 16 residues. Germline V lookup: CDR1 GTSNPN, CDR2 SVGIG (reference sequence). V was shortened by 4 bases and J by 1 base, with 17 bases between the two germline ends. The chain's CDR3 is CAWKAGARWSNQPQHF. CDR3 sequence (DNA): TGTGCCTGGAAGGCGGGGGCCAGATGGAGCAATCAGCCCCAGCATTTT.

The chain links TRBV9 to TRBJ2-7, with D hard to call. V dropped 0 bases and J dropped 2 bases, with 9 bases sitting between them. The germline V gene encodes CDR1 SGDLS and CDR2 YYNGEE. The CDR3 is 14 amino acids. CDR3 nucleotides: TGTGCCAGCAGCGTAGAGGTGTTCCCCTACGAGCAGTACTTC. Translated: CASSVEVFPYEQYF. The whole variable domain, filled in from reference TRBV9 and TRBJ2-7, reads DSGVTQTPKHLITATGQRVTLRCSPRSGDLSVYWYQQSLDQGLQFLIQYYNGEERAKGNILERFSAQQFPDLHSELNLSSLELGDSALYFCASSVEVFPYEQYFGPGTRLTVT.

This clone was seen a few times. The V gene is TRBV30, the J gene TRBJ1-6; D is unresolved. V lost 3 bases and J 6 bases, leaving 12 bases between the germline ends. The V gene's germline CDR1 is GTSNPN and CDR2 SVGIG (reference sequence). The CDR3 runs to 14 residues. This CDR3 reads CAWRSQGSNSPLHF. CDR3 bases: TGTGCCTGGAGGAGTCAAGGGAGTAATTCACCCCTCCACTTT.

The V and J genes are TRBV3-1 (or the pseudogene TRBV3-2) and TRBJ1-1; the D is unclear. This CDR3 region has 14 residues. Per the germline V gene, CDR1 is LGHDT and CDR2 is YNNKEL (reference sequence). Trimming removed 0 bases at V and 3 bases at J, with 8 bases between. The CDR3 sequence is CASSQDLGYTEAFF. The CDR3 region has the DNA TGTGCCAGCAGCCAAGATTTAGGATACACTGAAGCTTTCTTT.

The chain links TRBV14 to TRBJ2-1; 8 nucleotides align to TRBD1. Germline lookup yields CDR1 SGHDN and CDR2 FVKESK. This CDR3 has 15 amino acids. With V trimmed by 4 bases and J by 7 bases, 9 bases remained unmatched. The CDR3 region has the DNA TGTGCCAGCAGCCGGACAGGGAGGAGCACGAATGAGCAGTTCTTC. Its translation: CASSRTGRSTNEQFF.

V gene TRBV7-2 combines with J gene TRBJ1-2; no firm D call. Germline V gives CDR1 SGHTA, CDR2 FQGNSA. The CDR3 is 13 residues long. Trimming left V 1 base short and J 5 bases short, with 8 bases between. The CDR3 coding sequence is TGTGCCAGCAGCTTAGGGACTCTATATGGCTACACCTTC. It specifies CASSLGTLYGYTF.

The CDR3 DNA follows: TGTGCCAGCAGTCGCCCCCCAGGGGGCGGTGGCTACACCTTC. Residues: CASSRPPGGGGYTF. V and J are TRBV28 and TRBJ1-2; 8 bases are a match to TRBD1. The CDR3 is 14 residues long. Germline lookup yields CDR1 MDHEN and CDR2 SYDVKM. Losses at the gene ends were 5 bases for V and 7 bases for J; bases not matched to a gene: 9.

The genes are TRBV30 and TRBJ1-2; a possible D gene is TRBD1 (5 bases). V was cut by 5 bases and J by 8 bases, with 15 bases left in between. CDR1 and CDR2 (germline): GTSNPN, SVGIG (reference sequence). The CDR3 runs 12 residues. CDR3 nucleotides: TGTGCCTGGTCCCCGGGGGAAAGCGGCTACACCTTC. It specifies CAWSPGESGYTF.

The gene calls are TRBV3-1 (or the pseudogene TRBV3-2) and TRBJ2-1; TRBD2 aligns across 9 bases. V trimming: 0 bases; J trimming: 6 bases; junction bases outside the gene matches: 9. The CDR3 totals 17 residues. Germline V gene data show CDR1 as LGHDT and CDR2 as YNNKEL (reference sequence). This CDR3 is CASSQDYGAGGGNEQFF. Written as DNA, the CDR3 is TGTGCCAGCAGCCAAGATTATGGAGCGGGAGGAGGCAATGAGCAGTTCTTC.

J is TRBJ1-6 and V is TRBV28, with 7 bases lining up with TRBD1. In germline, CDR1 is MDHEN, CDR2 SYDVKM. The trim removed 11 bases at V and 5 bases at J, leaving 6 bases unmatched. CDR3 length equals 13 residues. CDR3 amino acids: CAGGTENNSPLHF. The CDR3, as DNA: TGTGCCGGCGGGACAGAGAATAATTCACCCCTCCACTTT.

This sequence joins TRBV30 and TRBJ2-7, with TRBD1 matching 9 bases. The CDR3 runs 11 residues. Germline CDR1 reads GTSNPN; CDR2 reads SVGIG (reference sequence). CDR3 residues: CGTDRGDEQYF. The DNA for the CDR3 is TGTGGTACCGACAGGGGGGACGAGCAGTACTTC.

V and J are TRBV9 and TRBJ1-2; TRBD1 is a possible D gene (5 bases). Germline values: CDR1 SGDLS, CDR2 YYNGEE. The CDR3 has 12 amino acids. Trimming removed 4 bases from V and 5 bases from J, with 9 bases in between. CDR3 nucleotide sequence: TGTGCCAGCAGCAAGACAGATTATGGCTACACCTTC. Translation gives CASSKTDYGYTF. The whole variable domain, filled in from reference TRBV9 and TRBJ1-2, reads DSGVTQTPKHLITATGQRVTLRCSPRSGDLSVYWYQQSLDQGLQFLIQYYNGEERAKGNILERFSAQQFPDLHSELNLSSLELGDSALYFCASSKTDYGYTFGSGTRLTVV.

The J gene is TRBJ1-2, the V gene TRBV10-1; no firm D call. V lost 3 bases and J 4 bases, leaving 6 bases between the germline ends. This CDR3 has 12 residues. CDR1 and CDR2 from the germline V gene are WNHNN and SYGVQD (reference sequence). The CDR3, as DNA: TGCGCCAGCAGTGACGGGAGCTATGGCTACACCTTC. Its translation: CASSDGSYGYTF.

The rearrangement links TRBV5-6 to TRBJ2-7, with 9 bases matching TRBD1. V shed 4 bases, J shed 3 bases, and the junction held 8 bases outside the gene matches. The CDR3 extends over 15 amino acids. Looked up from germline, CDR1 is SGHDT and CDR2 is YYEEEE. The CDR3 reads CASSAPGQGSYEQYF. DNA of the CDR3: TGTGCCAGCAGCGCTCCGGGACAGGGAAGCTACGAGCAGTACTTC.

The chain uses TRBV5-4 and TRBJ2-1; 7 bases are a match to TRBD1. This CDR3 region has 14 residues. V dropped 2 bases and J dropped 5; count of bases not matched to a gene: 4. Germline V gene sequence: CDR1 SGHNT, CDR2 YYREEE (reference sequence). The CDR3 sequence: CASSLPGGDNEQFF. CDR3 coding DNA: TGTGCCAGCAGCTTACCAGGGGGTGACAATGAGCAGTTCTTC. Based on the CDR3 plus reference TRBV5-4 and TRBJ2-1, the full variable domain is ETGVTQSPTHLIKTRGQQVTLRCSSQSGHNTVSWYQQALGQGPQFIFQYYREEENGRGNFPPRFSGLQFPNYSSELNVNALELDDSALYLCASSLPGGDNEQFFGPGTRLTVL.

The V call is TRBV5-1, the J call TRBJ2-1; 12 positions agree with TRBD2. Germline lookup yields CDR1 SGHRS and CDR2 YFSETQ. V shed 3 bases and J 4 bases; nucleotides not matched to a gene: 2. The length of the CDR3 is 15 residues. CDR3 in amino acids: CASSWTSGNYNEQFF. The CDR3 DNA follows: TGCGCCAGCAGCTGGACTAGCGGGAATTACAATGAGCAGTTCTTC. Full variable domain (outside the CDR3, taken from reference TRBV5-1 and TRBJ2-1): KAGVTQTPRYLIKTRGQQVTLSCSPISGHRSVSWYQQTPGQGLQFLFEYFSETQRNKGNFPGRFSGRQFSNSRSEMNVSTLELGDSALYLCASSWTSGNYNEQFFGPGTRLTVL.